Following are 26 T cell receptor beta chains from one sample sequenced in a study of cytomegalovirus exposure and HLA in healthy donors. 60 Vbeta and 13 Jbeta primers were used in PCR. Clones were sequenced by immunoSEQ multiplex PCR, and TCRdb holds only the in-frame ones, with some missing. This sample yields around 200,000 clones, of which roughly 85% are seen a single time; 4.4% belongs to the top ten. The sample taken for sequencing was PBMCs. The receptors stem from a woman aged 25 to 39 in good health and CMV-seropositive.

V is TRBV5-6 and J is TRBJ1-1; D not certain. CDR3 length equals 13 residues. Germline values: CDR1 SGHDT, CDR2 YYEEEE. V lost 4 bases and J lost 1, with 8 bases in between. The chain's CDR3 is CASSMDGNTEAFF. CDR3 sequence (DNA): TGTGCCAGCAGCATGGACGGGAACACTGAAGCTTTCTTT.

This clone was counted only a few times. This sequence joins TRBV5-1 and TRBJ2-5, with D possibly matching TRBD2 (5 bases). This CDR3 is built from 13 residues. The V gene's germline CDR1 is SGHRS and CDR2 YFSETQ. Trimming took 4 bases from V and 0 from J, leaving 7 bases between them. The CDR3 loop reads CASSPGNQETQYF. The CDR3 coding sequence is TGCGCCAGCAGCCCCGGGAACCAAGAGACCCAGTACTTC.

This clone has only one observation. The chain couples TRBV6-5 to TRBJ2-7, with 10 bases matching TRBD1. Germline CDR1 is MNHEY and CDR2 is SVGAGI. Trimming at V came to 4 bases and at J to 1 base, leaving 4 bases not matched to a gene. CDR3 length equals 15 residues. The CDR3 sequence: CASSWDRGLSYEQYF. The CDR3 DNA sequence: TGTGCCAGCAGTTGGGACAGGGGATTGTCCTACGAGCAGTACTTC.

This clone was counted between two and nine times. CDR3 DNA: TGTGCCAGCAGTTACGAGACTAGCGGAGGCTCCTACGAGCAGTACTTC. The encoded protein is CASSYETSGGSYEQYF. The chain employs TRBV6-6 and TRBJ2-7; 9 nucleotides line up with TRBD2. Germline V CDR1 and CDR2: MNHNY, SVGAGI (reference sequence). This CDR3 spans 16 amino acids. J lost 0 bases, V lost 2 bases, and 5 bases had no gene match.

The genes are TRBV14 and TRBJ2-7; 10 bases agree with TRBD1. V was clipped by 4 bases and J by 3 bases; unmatched bases: 3. This CDR3 region has 14 residues. Germline lookup yields CDR1 SGHDN and CDR2 FVKESK. For the CDR3, the DNA is TGTGCCAGCAGCCTTGGGACAGGGGTCTACGAGCAGTACTTC. It specifies CASSLGTGVYEQYF.

V is TRBV5-4 and J is TRBJ2-1; 10 nucleotides align to TRBD2. CDR1 is SGHNT and CDR2 is YYREEE in the germline V gene (reference sequence). There are 15 residues in the CDR3. The trim removed 4 bases at V and 4 bases at J, leaving 5 bases unmatched. The CDR3 protein is CASSGGTSEYNEQFF. CDR3 DNA sequence: TGTGCCAGCAGCGGCGGGACTAGCGAGTACAATGAGCAGTTCTTC.

This clone has a handful of counts. The rearrangement uses TRBV6-4 and TRBJ2-2; the D gene is possibly TRBD2 (5 bases). Germline V gene lookup returns CDR1 MRHNA and CDR2 SNTAGT. This CDR3 spans 13 amino acids. The germline V and J ends were trimmed by 8 bases and 0 bases, with 7 bases remaining between them. CDR3 in DNA: TGTGCCAGCTCGGGGTCGAACACCGGGGAGCTGTTTTTT. Translated, it gives CASSGSNTGELFF.

The chain carries TRBV6-5 and TRBJ1-5; 11 positions agree with TRBD1. Trimming took 5 bases from V and 5 from J; bases not matched to a gene: 5. The germline V gene encodes CDR1 MNHEY and CDR2 SVGAGI. The CDR3 length is 15 residues. CDR3 in amino acids: CASSGTGGAHQPQHF. The CDR3 DNA is TGTGCCAGCAGTGGGACAGGGGGGGCCCATCAGCCCCAGCATTTT.

V gene TRBV5-3 combines with J gene TRBJ1-4; D unresolved. TRBV5-3 is noted as an ORF with a role that remains uncertain. The length of the CDR3 is 16 residues. V gave up 5 bases and J gave up 0 bases, with 14 bases separating them. The CDR3 region has the DNA TGTGCCAGAAGGTTAGCCGTTTACGCAACTAATGAAAAACTGTTTTTT. Translation gives CARRLAVYATNEKLFF.

CDR3 sequence (DNA): TGTGCCAGCAGCTCCGTAAAAGGACAGGGCCAGGAGACCCAGTACTTC. Translation: CASSSVKGQGQETQYF. The gene calls are TRBV7-2 and TRBJ2-5, with TRBD1 matching over 8 bases. The length of the CDR3 is 16 residues. The trim removed 4 bases at V and 5 bases at J, leaving 12 bases unmatched. The germline V gene has CDR1 SGHTA and CDR2 FQGNSA.

The rearrangement uses TRBV29-1 and TRBJ2-3, with D uncertain. Trimming took off 1 base at V and 5 bases at J, with 10 bases between the two ends. CDR3 size: 13 residues. Germline loops: CDR1 SQVTM, CDR2 ANQGSEA. The CDR3 spells CSVEGGPEDTQYF. The CDR3 DNA sequence: TGCAGCGTTGAAGGCGGCCCGGAAGATACGCAGTATTTT.

The rearrangement joins TRBV6-6 to TRBJ1-2; 12 bases fit TRBD1. CDR3 length: 16 residues. With 6 bases clipped from V and 1 base from J, the junction kept 6 bases outside the gene matches. Germline loops: CDR1 MNHNY, CDR2 SVGAGI (reference sequence). The CDR3 loop reads CASRLGTGGRNYGYTF. CDR3 coding DNA: TGTGCCAGCAGACTAGGGACAGGGGGCCGTAACTATGGCTACACCTTC.

The CDR3 is CASSLTSSGNEAFF. The CDR3 region has the DNA TGCGCCAGCAGCTTGACATCGTCAGGGAATGAAGCTTTCTTT. The chain combines TRBV5-1 with TRBJ1-1; D is possibly TRBD1 (5 bases). V lost 1 base and J 7 bases, leaving 14 bases between the germline ends. Germline values: CDR1 SGHRS, CDR2 YFSETQ. The length of the CDR3 is 14 residues.

This chain connects TRBV4-2 to TRBJ2-7; TRBD2 is a possible D gene (6 bases). CDR1 and CDR2 (germline): LGHNA, YNFKEQ. The CDR3 extends over 12 amino acids. V lost 4 bases and J 4 bases, leaving 8 bases between the germline ends. CDR3: CASSPSGYEQYF. DNA for the CDR3: TGTGCCAGCAGCCCCAGCGGGTACGAGCAGTACTTC.

The chain is built from TRBV7-9 and TRBJ1-4, with D maybe TRBD1 (6 bases). V was clipped by 1 base and J by 3 bases, with 9 bases between them. This CDR3 has 15 amino acids. Germline V gene lookup returns CDR1 SEHNR and CDR2 FQNEAQ (reference sequence). The CDR3 sequence: CASSLVDRSNEKLFF. In nucleotides, the CDR3 is TGTGCCAGCAGCTTAGTGGACAGATCTAATGAAAAACTGTTTTTT.

V usage is TRBV5-5 and J usage is TRBJ1-2; maybe TRBD1 (6 bases). Trimming left V 5 bases short and J 2 bases short, with 16 bases between. The length of the CDR3 is 15 residues. Germline CDR1 and CDR2: SGHKS and YYEKEE (reference sequence). CDR3 coding DNA: TGTGCCAGCAGGCTGGTACAGGGCGACAACTATGGCTACACCTTC. As protein: CASRLVQGDNYGYTF.

This chain links TRBV9 with TRBJ1-3; the D is unclear. Germline V CDR1 and CDR2: SGDLS, YYNGEE. V lost 4 bases, J lost 0 bases, and 5 bases lay in between. The CDR3 is made up of 13 amino acids. The CDR3 coding sequence is TGTGCCAGCAGCCCTACCTCTGGAAACACCATATATTTT. Translating it yields CASSPTSGNTIYF.

The chain carries TRBV5-1 and TRBJ2-7; 10 bases map to TRBD2. The length of the CDR3 is 16 residues. V lost 5 bases, J lost 1 base, and 9 bases stayed unmatched. Germline CDR1 SGHRS, CDR2 YFSETQ. The CDR3 here is CASRPGVLAGSYEQYF. In DNA, the CDR3 is TGCGCCAGCAGACCGGGAGTACTAGCGGGATCCTACGAGCAGTACTTC.

This clone was counted only a few times. The V and J genes are TRBV25-1 and TRBJ2-3, with 8 bases lining up with TRBD2. Germline V gene data show CDR1 as MGHDK and CDR2 as SYGVNS. The CDR3 is 15 residues long. V lost 6 bases, J lost 5 bases, and 10 bases stayed unmatched. CDR3 sequence: CASSRAGVWEDTQYF. The CDR3 bases are TGTGCCAGCAGCAGAGCGGGAGTCTGGGAAGATACGCAGTATTTT.

The rearrangement joins TRBV4-1 to TRBJ2-5, with TRBD1 matching over 9 bases. In germline, CDR1 is MGHRA, CDR2 YSYEKL. J lost 4 bases, V lost 0 bases, and 3 bases had no gene match. The CDR3 is 15 residues long. The chain's CDR3 is CASSQDPGQGETQYF. The CDR3, as DNA: TGCGCCAGCAGCCAAGATCCGGGACAGGGAGAGACCCAGTACTTC.

The CDR3 nucleotides read TGTGCCAGCAGCTTGGCCCCCAGACAGGGTCTGAATGGCTACACCTTC. It yields the protein CASSLAPRQGLNGYTF. V gene TRBV5-4 combines with J gene TRBJ1-2; TRBD1 agrees at 7 bases. After removal of 0 bases from V and 6 bases from J, the junction contained 11 bases not matched to a gene. Germline V gene data show CDR1 as SGHNT and CDR2 as YYREEE (reference sequence). The CDR3 is made up of 16 amino acids.

The genes are TRBV5-4 and TRBJ2-3; TRBD1 aligns across 8 bases. Germline loops: CDR1 SGHNT, CDR2 YYREEE (reference sequence). CDR3 length equals 16 residues. J lost 1 base, V lost 4 bases, and 8 bases had no gene match. Here the CDR3 reads CASSVDRARGTDTQYF. Here the CDR3 DNA reads TGTGCCAGCAGCGTGGACAGGGCCAGGGGCACAGATACGCAGTATTTT. Together with reference TRBV5-4 and TRBJ2-3, the CDR3 gives the full variable domain: ETGVTQSPTHLIKTRGQQVTLRCSSQSGHNTVSWYQQALGQGPQFIFQYYREEENGRGNFPPRFSGLQFPNYSSELNVNALELDDSALYLCASSVDRARGTDTQYFGPGTRLTVL.

The chain employs TRBV18 and TRBJ2-1; TRBD1 aligns across 7 bases. There are 13 residues in the CDR3. CDR1 and CDR2 (germline): KGHSH, LQKENI. The trim removed 3 bases at V and 9 bases at J, leaving 5 bases unmatched. The CDR3 DNA reads as TGTGCCAGCTCACCGCGACAGGGTACTGAGCAGTTCTTC. Protein product: CASSPRQGTEQFF.

There are a few counts of this clone. Other nucleotide sequences from this sample produce the same CDR3. The J gene is TRBJ1-5, the V gene TRBV6-6; 7 nucleotides line up with TRBD1. The germline V gene encodes CDR1 MNHNY and CDR2 SVGAGI (reference sequence). The V and J ends lost 6 bases and 2 bases, in that order; junction bases with no gene match: 4. The CDR3 covers 14 residues. CDR3 sequence (DNA): TGTGCCAGCAGCCTCGGACAGGGCAATCAGCCCCAGCATTTT. Translation: CASSLGQGNQPQHF.

The J gene is TRBJ2-7, the V gene TRBV30; the D gene is possibly TRBD2 (5 bases). The germline V gene encodes CDR1 GTSNPN and CDR2 SVGIG (reference sequence). V was cut by 0 bases and J by 5 bases, with 11 bases left in between. The CDR3 is made up of 13 amino acids. This chain's CDR3 is CAWSVGSGDEQYF. The CDR3 DNA sequence: TGTGCCTGGAGTGTAGGGTCCGGGGACGAGCAGTACTTC.

The chain recombines TRBV7-9 with TRBJ2-5; 14 positions match TRBD2. The CDR3 has 18 residues. Germline V gene sequence: CDR1 SEHNR, CDR2 FQNEAQ (reference sequence). The ends lost 4 bases at V and 4 bases at J; junction bases unmatched: 11. CDR3 nucleotides: TGTGCCAGCAGCTCGTGGGGACTAGCGGGAGAGGGGCCAGAGACCCAGTACTTC. This sequence encodes CASSSWGLAGEGPETQYF. Filled out from reference TRBV7-9 and TRBJ2-5, the complete variable domain reads DTGVSQNPRHKITKRGQNVTFRCDPISEHNRLYWYRQTLGQGPEFLTYFQNEAQLEKSRLLSDRFSAERPKGSFSTLEIQRTEQGDSAMYLCASSSWGLAGEGPETQYFGPGTRLLVL.